The 18 T cell receptor beta chains in this list originate from one sample, sequenced in a study of cytomegalovirus exposure and HLA in healthy donors. TCRdb keeps only in-frame clones here, not all; method: immunoSEQ multiplex PCR. The sample has fewer than 85,000 clones, approximately 96% seen once. The sample taken for sequencing was PBMCs. The receptors shown here come from a woman between 18 and 30 years old in good health and CMV-seronegative.

The chain is built from TRBV10-3 and TRBJ2-7; tentative D call: TRBD2 (6 bases). CDR1 is ENHRY, CDR2 SYGVKD, per germline. This CDR3 contains 13 residues. V was pared by 10 bases and J by 3 bases, with 16 bases between. The CDR3 nucleotides read TGTGCCACCAGAATGCGGGACGGCTACGAGCAGTACTTC. It encodes CATRMRDGYEQYF.

This rearrangement joins TRBV4-1 to TRBJ2-3, with D maybe TRBD1 (6 bases). Germline-derived CDR1 and CDR2 are MGHRA and YSYEKL. CDR3 length: 16 amino acids. Trimming removed 4 bases at V and 4 bases at J, with 18 bases between. CDR3 protein: CASSRGFGGSSDTQYF. CDR3 nucleotides: TGCGCCAGCAGCCGGGGATTTGGGGGCTCTTCAGATACGCAGTATTTT.

The rearrangement uses TRBV7-9 and TRBJ2-5; 7 nucleotides line up with TRBD2. The junction had 9 bases not matched to a gene; V was cut back by 4 bases and J by 4 bases. This CDR3 comprises 15 residues. Germline assignment: CDR1 SEHNR and CDR2 FQNEAQ (reference sequence). The CDR3 here is CASSSPSAGRETQYF. CDR3 in DNA: TGTGCCAGCAGCTCACCCTCAGCGGGACGAGAGACCCAGTACTTC.

This chain joins TRBV5-1 and TRBJ2-2; TRBD2 matches at 10 bases. Germline V gene data show CDR1 as SGHRS and CDR2 as YFSETQ. Trimming took 4 bases from V and 7 from J; bases not matched to a gene: 13. The CDR3 loop spans 17 amino acids. The CDR3: CASSGLLAGVVGGELFF. The CDR3 nucleotides are TGCGCCAGCAGCGGCCTTCTAGCGGGAGTCGTTGGCGGGGAGCTGTTTTTT.

The rearrangement joins TRBV6-8 to TRBJ2-2, with a weak D call TRBD1 (5 bases). Germline CDR1 is MNHGY and CDR2 is SAAAGT. Trimming took 4 bases from V and 1 from J, leaving 7 bases between them. The CDR3 totals 14 residues. The CDR3: CASSSTGNTGELFF. The CDR3 DNA follows: TGTGCCAGCAGTTCAACAGGGAACACCGGGGAGCTGTTTTTT.

The V and J genes are TRBV6-4 and TRBJ2-5, with 11 bases fitting TRBD2. Germline V CDR1 and CDR2: MRHNA, SNTAGT. The CDR3 is made up of 19 amino acids. Unmatched junction bases numbered 10, after V lost 1 base and J lost 0 bases. Here the CDR3 reads CASSDFIAGGPRYQETQYF. DNA of the CDR3: TGTGCCAGCAGTGACTTCATAGCGGGAGGGCCACGGTACCAAGAGACCCAGTACTTC.

V usage is TRBV10-2 and J usage is TRBJ2-5; TRBD2 aligns across 13 bases. V dropped 4 bases and J dropped 4; count of bases not matched to a gene: 3. Germline V gene sequence: CDR1 WSHSY, CDR2 SAAADI. This CDR3 has 15 amino acids. CDR3 nucleotide sequence: TGCGCCAGCAGTGTACTAGCGGGAGGGCCAGAGACCCAGTACTTC. Translating gives CASSVLAGGPETQYF.

The V and J genes are TRBV27 and TRBJ2-1; 13 bases align to TRBD2. From germline, CDR1 is MNHEY and CDR2 SMNVEV (reference sequence). The ends lost 5 bases at V and 4 bases at J; junction bases unmatched: 14. The CDR3 runs to 19 residues. CDR3 loop: CASSQRPGGTSGNYNEQFF. The CDR3, as DNA: TGTGCCAGCAGTCAAAGGCCGGGGGGGACTAGCGGGAATTACAATGAGCAGTTCTTC.

This chain uses TRBV11-2 with TRBJ1-1; D is ambiguous. Trimming left V 5 bases short and J 3 bases short, with 13 bases between. The germline V gene has CDR1 SGHAT and CDR2 FQNNGV. The CDR3 contains 14 residues. CDR3 loop: CASSPQRLDTEAFF. CDR3 sequence (DNA): TGTGCCAGCAGCCCCCAGAGGCTGGACACTGAAGCTTTCTTT.

This sequence joins TRBV7-6 and TRBJ2-1, with D possibly TRBD2 on 6 matching bases. Germline V gene lookup returns CDR1 SGHVS and CDR2 FNYEAQ. V was pared by 5 bases and J by 6 bases, with 11 bases between. The CDR3 runs 13 residues. The CDR3 protein is CASSGGTPNEQFF. In DNA form, the CDR3 reads TGTGCCAGCAGCGGCGGGACTCCCAATGAGCAGTTCTTC.

This clone was found once. This sequence joins TRBV12-5 and TRBJ2-3, with D possibly being TRBD2 (6 bases). V lost 1 base and J lost 6, with 8 bases in between. Germline V gene sequence: CDR1 LGHNT, CDR2 FRNRAP. This CDR3 has 13 amino acids. The chain's CDR3 is CASGLAGVDTQYF. DNA for the CDR3: TGTGCTAGTGGTTTGGCGGGAGTGGATACGCAGTATTTT.

The V call is TRBV15, the J call TRBJ2-3; TRBD1 aligns across 7 bases. Germline V gives CDR1 LNHNV, CDR2 YYDKDF (reference sequence). After removal of 1 base from V and 0 bases from J, the junction contained 4 bases not matched to a gene. This CDR3 has 16 amino acids. The DNA of the CDR3 is TGTGCCACCAGCAGAGGAACAGGGGCTAGCACAGATACGCAGTATTTT. It yields the protein CATSRGTGASTDTQYF.

This clone appeared once. The rearrangement uses TRBV27 and TRBJ1-6; D gene uncertain. CDR1 MNHEY and CDR2 SMNVEV come from the germline V gene (reference sequence). V lost 6 bases and J 6 bases, leaving 6 bases between the germline ends. The CDR3 extends over 12 amino acids. The chain's CDR3 is CASRLLNSPLHF. CDR3 bases: TGTGCCAGCAGACTCCTTAATTCACCCCTCCACTTT.

The V gene is TRBV27, the J gene TRBJ1-2; weak D call: TRBD1 (5 bases). Trimming took 3 bases from V and 0 from J, leaving 8 bases between them. The germline V gene has CDR1 MNHEY and CDR2 SMNVEV (reference sequence). This CDR3 has 14 residues. DNA of the CDR3: TGTGCCAGCAGTTTGACAGTAGCTAACTATGGCTACACCTTC. Amino acid sequence: CASSLTVANYGYTF.

V usage is TRBV29-1 and J usage is TRBJ1-2, with 9 bases identical to TRBD1. CDR1 SQVTM and CDR2 ANQGSEA come from the germline V gene. The V segment lost 5 bases and the J segment 4 bases; nucleotides outside the gene matches: 5. The length of the CDR3 is 13 residues. In DNA form, the CDR3 reads TGCAGCGTTCAGGACAGGGGAACCTATGGCTACACCTTC. Its translation is CSVQDRGTYGYTF. Drawing the rest from reference TRBV29-1 and TRBJ1-2, the complete variable domain is SAVISQKPSRDICQRGTSLTIQCQVDSQVTMMFWYRQQPGQSLTLIATANQGSEATYESGFVIDKFPISRPNLTFSTLTVSNMSPEDSSIYLCSVQDRGTYGYTFGSGTRLTVV.

The chain is built from TRBV7-2 and TRBJ1-1; TRBD1 aligns across 8 bases. The junction had 2 bases not matched to a gene; V was cut back by 4 bases and J by 1 base. The CDR3 loop spans 14 amino acids. The germline V gene encodes CDR1 SGHTA and CDR2 FQGNSA. Written as DNA, the CDR3 is TGTGCCAGCAGCTGGGACAGGTGGAACACTGAAGCTTTCTTT. The encoded protein is CASSWDRWNTEAFF.

The chain links TRBV27 to TRBJ1-4; perhaps TRBD1 as D (5 bases). V was shortened by 4 bases and J by 0 bases, with 9 bases between the two germline ends. The CDR3 consists of 15 residues. Germline V gives CDR1 MNHEY, CDR2 SMNVEV (reference sequence). The DNA of the CDR3 is TGTGCCAGCAGTTCGACAGTTGCAACTAATGAAAAACTGTTTTTT. It specifies CASSSTVATNEKLFF.

This chain uses TRBV9 with TRBJ2-5, with 8 bases matching TRBD2. The CDR3 is 15 amino acids. CDR1 and CDR2 from the germline V gene are SGDLS and YYNGEE. Germline trimming cut 1 base from V and 2 bases from J; bases unmatched to any gene: 4. CDR3 amino acids: CASSVIGRGQETQYF. CDR3 nucleotides: TGTGCCAGCAGCGTAATCGGGAGGGGGCAAGAGACCCAGTACTTC.